The T cell receptor (beta chain) described here comes from a study of CD8 T cells in Susac syndrome. Study-level background: When their blood was taken, the Susac syndrome patients had either not yet had any therapy, were taking corticosteroids, or were taking intravenous immunoglobulin alone. Study outcomes and limitations: The CD4+ T cell repertoires that were profiled in Susac syndrome showed no clonal expansion.

On this clonotype: Antigen specificity is unknown.

The V end was cut by 5 bases, the J end by 16 bases, with 18 bases between. This CDR3 region has 11 residues. Germline lookup yields CDR1 SQVTM and CDR2 ANQGSEA. The RNA input was roughly 0.45 to 1 ug, and it was reverse transcribed with random hexamers. Across 54 Vbeta and 13 Jbeta, TCR beta CDR3 was amplified with immunoSEQ multiplex PCR. TCRdb itself ran the immunoSEQ multiplex PCR reads through MiXCR, one entry per CDR3 protein. This sample has hundreds of thousands of distinct CDR3 sequences, with almost 97% found just once. The sample consisted of CD4+ T cells from PBMCs. The TCR was taken from a human donor with Susac syndrome. The chain recombines TRBV29-1 with TRBJ2-1; D perhaps matches TRBD2 (5 bases). Here the CDR3 reads CSVYSGGKNFF. Here the CDR3 DNA reads TGCAGCGTTTACTCAGGAGGCAAAAATTTCTTC.